One and the same sample provided the 5 T cell receptor beta chains below, sequenced in a study of T-cell reconstitution after alpha-beta-depleted transplantation in children. Unique molecular identifiers were used to barcode this TCRbeta library. TCRdb recomputed calls from the PCR reads with MiXCR, one row per CDR3 protein. The sample holds roughly 490,000 distinct CDR3 sequences, 11% seen once. Sequences were derived from PBMCs, mostly from graft donor cells, sampled 180 days after TCRalphabeta/CD19-depleted stem cell transplant. These receptors were obtained from a female patient aged 2-9 years who had a stem cell transplant for aplastic anemia, so the T cells may come from the graft donor.

The genes are TRBV5-1 and TRBJ2-5, with D unclear. Trimming removed 3 bases at V and 5 bases at J, with 17 bases between. CDR3 length equals 15 residues. Germline assignment: CDR1 SGHRS and CDR2 YFSETQ. The CDR3 DNA sequence: TGCGCCAGCAGCTCCGAGTTATGGTGGATCGAGACCCAGTACTTC. Its protein is CASSSELWWIETQYF.

This clonotype was seen only a few times. V gene TRBV7-2 combines with J gene TRBJ2-7; D may be TRBD2 (6 bases). The germline V gene encodes CDR1 SGHTA and CDR2 FQGNSA. Trimming removed 5 bases from V and 7 bases from J, with 15 bases in between. The CDR3 spans 13 residues. CDR3 residues: CASSASGVGEQYF. The CDR3, as DNA: TGTGCCAGCAGCGCGTCGGGAGTGGGGGAGCAGTACTTC.

A few counts support this clonotype. The CDR3 coding sequence is TGCGCCAGCAGCTGGCCGACAGGGGGTTTCCTCACAGATACGCAGTATTTT. Residues: CASSWPTGGFLTDTQYF. The V and J genes are TRBV5-1 and TRBJ2-3, with 9 bases identical to TRBD1. The CDR3 covers 17 residues. Germline CDR1 is SGHRS and CDR2 is YFSETQ. With 3 bases clipped from V and 2 bases from J, the junction kept 10 bases outside the gene matches.

This clonotype was counted at least ten times. The chain recombines TRBV11-2 with TRBJ2-7, with 14 bases matching TRBD2. J lost 4 bases, V lost 5 bases, and 7 bases had no gene match. The CDR3 is made up of 16 amino acids. The germline gives CDR1 SGHAT, CDR2 FQNNGV. This CDR3 reads CASSLLGLAGVYEQYF. The CDR3 DNA sequence: TGTGCCAGCAGCCTACTGGGACTAGCGGGGGTGTACGAGCAGTACTTC.

This clonotype showed up just a few times. The chain links TRBV28 to TRBJ2-1; the match to TRBD2 covers 11 bases. The germline gives CDR1 MDHEN, CDR2 SYDVKM. This CDR3 region has 18 residues. The J segment lost 7 bases and the V segment lost 2 bases, leaving 13 bases of the junction unmatched. Here the CDR3 reads CASSLGLAGGPLWNEQFF. CDR3 in DNA: TGTGCCAGCAGTTTAGGACTAGCGGGTGGACCCCTTTGGAATGAGCAGTTCTTC.